Following are 20 T cell receptor beta chains from one sample sequenced in a study of blood T cell repertoires in COVID-19. Only in-frame clones appear in the TCRdb table, and some are missing; sequencing was by immunoSEQ multiplex PCR. The sample has roughly 500,000 clones, 80% to 90% seen once. Sequenced material: peripheral blood. These receptors originate from a man between 18 and 35 years old with COVID-19, enrolled during active disease.

This clone occurred a few times. The rearrangement links TRBV19 to TRBJ1-3; perhaps TRBD1 as D (6 bases). With 5 bases removed from V and 0 bases from J, the gap between germline ends came to 11 bases. This CDR3 is built from 15 residues. Germline loops: CDR1 LNHDA, CDR2 SQIVND (reference sequence). In nucleotides, the CDR3 is TGTGCCAGTAGTCCCGACAGGAGCTCTGGAAACACCATATATTTT. This translates into CASSPDRSSGNTIYF.

The chain uses TRBV7-8 and TRBJ2-1, with D possibly being TRBD2 (7 bases). The germline CDR1 and CDR2 sequences are SGHVS and FQNEAQ. The CDR3 totals 12 residues. V gave up 2 bases and J gave up 10 bases, with 9 bases separating them. The CDR3 protein is CASSLTGGEQFF. As DNA, the CDR3 is TGTGCCAGCAGCTTAACGGGGGGCGAGCAGTTCTTC.

The chain couples TRBV2 to TRBJ2-7, with D maybe TRBD1 (6 bases). CDR1 and CDR2 from the germline V gene are SNHLY and FYNNEI. The length of the CDR3 is 13 residues. V was shortened by 5 bases and J by 2 bases, with 10 bases between the two germline ends. CDR3 DNA sequence: TGTGCCAGCAGTTACGGGACAACCTACGAGCAGTACTTC. Its protein is CASSYGTTYEQYF.

This clone appeared a single time. The genes are TRBV18 and TRBJ1-5; D is perhaps TRBD1 (6 bases). CDR1 KGHSH and CDR2 LQKENI come from the germline V gene. CDR3 length equals 14 residues. Between the trimmed V and J ends, which lost 3 bases and 7 bases, there was a span of 13 bases. Written as DNA, the CDR3 is TGTGCCAGCTCACCTACCTACAGGGAACAGCCCCAGCATTTT. Protein: CASSPTYREQPQHF. Using reference TRBV18 and TRBJ1-5 for the parts outside the CDR3, the full variable domain is NAGVMQNPRHLVRRRGQEARLRCSPMKGHSHVYWYRQLPEEGLKFMVYLQKENIIDESGMPKERFSAEFPKEGPSILRIQQVVRGDSAAYFCASSPTYREQPQHFGDGTRLSIL.

The gene calls are TRBV5-8 and TRBJ2-3; D is perhaps TRBD1 (5 bases). V gave up 5 bases and J gave up 5 bases, with 15 bases separating them. There are 14 residues in the CDR3. Germline V CDR1 and CDR2: SGHTS, YDEGEE. The chain's CDR3 is CASRVIGQGDTQYF. The CDR3 DNA reads as TGTGCCAGCAGGGTTATAGGGCAGGGAGATACGCAGTATTTT.

The rearrangement links TRBV7-9 to TRBJ2-5, with 7 positions matching TRBD1. J lost 1 base, V lost 3 bases, and 2 bases had no gene match. The CDR3 length is 14 residues. Germline V gives CDR1 SEHNR, CDR2 FQNEAQ (reference sequence). For the CDR3, the DNA is TGTGCCAGCAGCTTGGGGACAGCCCAAGAGACCCAGTACTTC. This sequence encodes CASSLGTAQETQYF.

The chain employs TRBV5-4 and TRBJ2-1; 8 positions match TRBD2. The CDR3 totals 14 residues. The germline CDR1 and CDR2 sequences are SGHNT and YYREEE (reference sequence). V gave up 1 base and J gave up 5 bases; unmatched junction bases: 2. The CDR3 region is CASSLRGGDNEQFF. The CDR3 bases are TGTGCCAGCAGCTTGCGGGGGGGGGACAATGAGCAGTTCTTC.

This chain joins TRBV6-5 and TRBJ1-6; the match to TRBD1 covers 7 bases. This CDR3 spans 16 amino acids. V was clipped by 0 bases and J by 9 bases; unmatched bases: 8. Germline CDR1 reads MNHEY; CDR2 reads SVGAGI. The CDR3 loop is CASSYSNRGGGSPLHF. The CDR3 DNA reads TGTGCCAGCAGTTACTCGAACAGGGGAGGTGGTTCACCCCTCCACTTT.

The sample holds a few counts of this clone. The chain is built from TRBV2 and TRBJ1-2; D might be TRBD1 (5 bases). V was clipped by 5 bases and J by 3 bases, with 10 bases between them. Germline V gene lookup returns CDR1 SNHLY and CDR2 FYNNEI. There are 13 residues in the CDR3. CDR3 sequence (DNA): TGTGCCAGCAGTTGGGGCGGAGACTATGGCTACACCTTC. It specifies CASSWGGDYGYTF.

V is TRBV19 and J is TRBJ1-1, with D hard to call. V gave up 1 base and J gave up 7 bases, with 7 bases separating them. The germline gives CDR1 LNHDA, CDR2 SQIVND (reference sequence). The CDR3 length is 12 residues. CDR3 in amino acids: CASSIGGFEAFF. The DNA for the CDR3 is TGTGCCAGTAGTATAGGAGGATTTGAAGCTTTCTTT.

The chain has TRBV7-9 and TRBJ1-2; maybe TRBD1 (5 bases). There are 16 residues in the CDR3. The V end was cut by 5 bases, the J end by 4 bases, with 20 bases between. CDR1 is SEHNR and CDR2 is FQNEAQ in the germline V gene (reference sequence). CDR3 DNA sequence: TGTGCCAGCAGCCCCCCCAGGGAGGGCCGCGGCTATGGCTACACCTTC. Protein product: CASSPPREGRGYGYTF.

The chain carries TRBV6-6 and TRBJ1-5, with D perhaps TRBD1 (5 bases). Germline V CDR1 and CDR2: MNHNY, SVGAGI (reference sequence). Trimming removed 5 bases from V and 4 bases from J, with 15 bases in between. The CDR3 contains 15 residues. CDR3 in amino acids: CASSPDSILNQPQHF. The CDR3 DNA reads TGTGCCAGCAGTCCCGACAGTATCCTTAATCAGCCCCAGCATTTT.

The genes are TRBV5-1 and TRBJ2-1, with TRBD1 identical over 7 bases. V trimming: 4 bases; J trimming: 6 bases; junction bases outside the gene matches: 4. CDR1 is SGHRS and CDR2 is YFSETQ in the germline V gene. The CDR3 consists of 13 residues. The CDR3 nucleotides read TGCGCCAGCAGCCAGACAGGGTCCAATGAGCAGTTCTTC. Its translation: CASSQTGSNEQFF.

The rearrangement links TRBV3-1 (or the pseudogene TRBV3-2) to TRBJ1-5; D possibly corresponds to TRBD1 (6 bases). The CDR3 consists of 17 residues. Germline CDR1 LGHDT, CDR2 YNNKEL (reference sequence). The V gene lost 0 bases and the J gene lost 2 bases, with 14 bases spanning the gap. The DNA for the CDR3 is TGTGCCAGCAGCCAAGAGGGTACAGGGAAGGGCAATCAGCCCCAGCATTTT. Protein sequence: CASSQEGTGKGNQPQHF.

The V call is TRBV7-6, the J call TRBJ2-7; possibly TRBD1 for D (6 bases). This CDR3 region has 14 residues. With 2 bases removed from V and 0 bases from J, the gap between germline ends came to 8 bases. The germline gives CDR1 SGHVS, CDR2 FNYEAQ. The CDR3 loop reads CASSLQGNSYEQYF. The CDR3 DNA is TGTGCCAGCAGCTTACAGGGGAACTCCTACGAGCAGTACTTC.

The chain recombines TRBV11-3 with TRBJ2-7; D might be TRBD1 (6 bases). This CDR3 is built from 15 residues. The germline CDR1 and CDR2 sequences are SGHNT and YENEEA. Trimming cost V 5 bases and J 5 bases, with 19 bases left between them. The CDR3: CASSPPGRGRHEQYF. CDR3 nucleotide sequence: TGTGCCAGCAGCCCGCCCGGCAGGGGTAGGCACGAGCAGTACTTC.

The chain uses TRBV7-5 and TRBJ2-7; the DNA was not compared with TRBD2, the D call given in the table. TRBV7-5 constitutes a pseudogene. The CDR3 length is 14 residues. The CDR3 DNA reads as TGTGTCAGAAGCTTAGGTTTATCGGGCTACGAGCAGTACTTC. Translated, it gives CVRSLGLSGYEQYF.

CDR3 residues: CASSTGTGRDSPLHF. The CDR3 nucleotides are TGTGCCAGTAGTACCGGGACAGGCCGCGATTCACCCCTCCACTTT. The chain employs TRBV19 and TRBJ1-6; 8 bases match TRBD1. Germline values: CDR1 LNHDA, CDR2 SQIVND (reference sequence). The trim removed 4 bases at V and 8 bases at J, leaving 7 bases unmatched. CDR3 length: 15 residues.

The rearrangement uses TRBV13 and TRBJ2-5, with D possibly being TRBD2 (6 bases). The CDR3 extends over 14 amino acids. V lost 2 bases to trimming and J lost 3 bases, with 10 bases between them. Germline loops: CDR1 PRHDT, CDR2 FYEKMQ (reference sequence). The CDR3 here is CASSLFTGEETQYF. As DNA, the CDR3 is TGTGCCAGCAGCTTATTTACGGGAGAAGAGACCCAGTACTTC.

The chain employs TRBV6-5 and TRBJ1-4; 7 nucleotides match TRBD1. Germline loops: CDR1 MNHEY, CDR2 SVGAGI. J was trimmed by 8 bases and V by 6 bases; bases with no gene match: 3. CDR3 size: 12 residues. The CDR3 nucleotides are TGTGCCAGCAGGACGACAGGGGAAAAACTGTTTTTT. Residues: CASRTTGEKLFF.